A selection of T cell receptor beta chains follows, all from one sample in a study of Ad26.COV2.S vaccination and SARS-CoV-2 variants. Profiled with immunoSEQ multiplex PCR; TCRdb holds only in-frame clones, not every one. In the table there are under 550,000 clones, 88% of which are singletons. The source material was peripheral blood, sampled in a trial of Ad26.COV2.S vaccine versus placebo. The receptors here all came from a person between 18 and 60 years old who received the Ad26.COV2.S COVID-19 vaccine or a placebo. CDR3s include the opening cysteine and the closing phenylalanine or tryptophan. The D gene is left open where the match is weak. Expanded clones are given a class, and other clones once, few, many or no size at all.

V	size	D	J	DNA	CDR3
TRBV5-6	NA	TRBD1	TRBJ2-5	TGTGCCAGCAGCTTGATCGGACAGGCCTCCCAAGAGACCCAGTACTTC	CASSLIGQASQETQYF
TRBV7-2	NA	NA	TRBJ2-1	TGTGCCAGCAGCATCCTGACAAGGAGGAAAGATAATGAGCAGTTCTTC	CASSILTRRKDNEQFF
TRBV7-9	NA	NA	TRBJ1-2	TGTGCCAGCAGCTTGGGACCTAACTATGGCTACACCTTC	CASSLGPNYGYTF
TRBV24-1	NA	NA	TRBJ2-5	TGTGCCACCAGTGACCGGTTGGGGGGGGCGGAGACCCAGTACTTC	CATSDRLGGAETQYF
TRBV5-1	NA	TRBD1	TRBJ2-3	TGCGCCAGCAGCTCCTCGACAGGGGGCTTCGGCACAGATACGCAGTATTTT	CASSSSTGGFGTDTQYF
TRBV7-2	NA	TRBD1	TRBJ1-2	TGTGCCAGCAGCTTAGTAGGACAGGGGACGGGTGGCTACACCTTC	CASSLVGQGTGGYTF
TRBV24-1	NA	NA	TRBJ1-1	TGTGCCACCAGTGATTCCAGGGGTGGAAACACTGAAGCTTTCTTT	CATSDSRGGNTEAFF
TRBV4-1	NA	NA	TRBJ2-7	TGCGCCAGCAGCCAAGGATGGGGGATCCACGAGCAGTACTTC	CASSQGWGIHEQYF
TRBV27	NA	TRBD1	TRBJ2-7	TGTGCCAGCAGTTCACAGGGGGAGGTCTACGAGCAGTACTTC	CASSSQGEVYEQYF
TRBV19	NA	TRBD2	TRBJ2-3	TGTGCCAGTAGCATCGGACTAGCGACCCCGGATACGCAGTATTTT	CASSIGLATPDTQYF
TRBV5-4	once	TRBD1	TRBJ2-7	TGTGCCAGCAGCAGGGGACAGTTTTCCTACGAGCAGTACTTC	CASSRGQFSYEQYF
TRBV6-1	few	NA	TRBJ1-6	TGTGCCAGCAGTGAATATTCACCCCTCCACTTT	CASSEYSPLHF
TRBV7-5	NA	NA	TRBJ2-7	TGTGTCAGAAGCTTGATTGTCTTCAGGGGGTCGTACGAGCAGTACTTC	CVRSLIVFRGSYEQYF
TRBV30	NA	NA	TRBJ1-5	TGTGCCTGGAGAAGTCAGGGAGATCAGCCCCAGCATTTT	CAWRSQGDQPQHF
TRBV7-3	NA	NA	TRBJ2-5	TGTGCCAGCAGCTTAACGGATAACAGGGAAGAGACCCAGTACTTC	CASSLTDNREETQYF
TRBV13	NA	NA	TRBJ2-7	TGTGCCAGCAGCCCCCCTGTGGGACGATCCTACGAGCAGTACTTC	CASSPPVGRSYEQYF
TRBV19	once	TRBD1	TRBJ2-2	TGTGCCAGTGGACAGGGGTACAACACCGGGGAGCTGTTTTTT	CASGQGYNTGELFF
TRBV29-1	NA	NA	TRBJ1-4	TGCAGCGTTGAAGTAAGCGCAACTAATGAAAAACTGTTTTTT	CSVEVSATNEKLFF
TRBV30	NA	NA	TRBJ2-2	TGTGCCTGGAGTGCCCTCGGCAGGGTAAAAACCGGGGAGCTGTTTTTT	CAWSALGRVKTGELFF
TRBV4-3	NA	TRBD1	TRBJ1-4	TGCGCCAGCAGCCAAGGGACAGGGAGAGGGGAAAAACTGTTTTTT	CASSQGTGRGEKLFF
TRBV11-2	NA	NA	TRBJ1-2	TGTGCCAGCAGCTCCGGCCCTTGGGGCTACACCTTC	CASSSGPWGYTF
TRBV7-3	NA	NA	TRBJ2-3	TGTGCCAGCAGCTTGGGCCCCGGGGATACGCAGTATTTT	CASSLGPGDTQYF
TRBV3-1/TRBV3-2	NA	TRBD1	TRBJ2-2	TGTGCCAGCAGCCTCCGGGACAGGGGGAACACCGGGGAGCTGTTTTTT	CASSLRDRGNTGELFF
TRBV7-9	NA	TRBD2	TRBJ2-7	TGTGCCAGCAGCTTAGCACTAGCGGGGGCCCTCTACGACGAGCAGTACTTC	CASSLALAGALYDEQYF
TRBV2	NA	NA	TRBJ2-1	TGTGCCAGCAGCCGGACAGCGGCTCAGTTCTTC	CASSRTAAQFF
TRBV6-5	NA	NA	TRBJ2-2	TGTGCCAGCAGTTTTCAGCTGTCGAACACCGGGGAGCTGTTTTTT	CASSFQLSNTGELFF
TRBV7-9	NA	NA	TRBJ2-1	TGTGCCAGCAGCTTAACTGGAGGGGGAATTGAGCAGTTCTTC	CASSLTGGGIEQFF
TRBV7-9	once	NA	TRBJ2-1	TGTGCCAGCAGCGCGGACAGTGGGAGCTCCTACAATGAGCAGTTCTTC	CASSADSGSSYNEQFF
TRBV6-2/TRBV6-3	NA	TRBD1	TRBJ1-2	TGTGCCAGCAGTTACGCCGGGACAGCGAGCTATGGCTACACCTTC	CASSYAGTASYGYTF
TRBV30	NA	NA	TRBJ2-7	TGTGCCTGGAGTGTACATGACTACGAGCAGTACTTC	CAWSVHDYEQYF
TRBV28	NA	NA	TRBJ1-6	TGTGCCAGCAGTTGGCGGAATTCACCCCTCCACTTT	CASSWRNSPLHF
TRBV27	NA	TRBD1	TRBJ2-7	TGTGCCAGCAGTGCCTGGACAGGCTCTTTGCACGAGCAGTACTTC	CASSAWTGSLHEQYF
TRBV9	once	NA	TRBJ2-7	TGTGCCAGCAGTGCTACCTTAGCGGACTACGAGCAGTACTTC	CASSATLADYEQYF
TRBV7-9	NA	TRBD1	TRBJ1-2	TGTGCCAGCAGCCTCCAGGACAGGGGTGATGGCTACACCTTC	CASSLQDRGDGYTF
TRBV9	NA	NA	TRBJ2-2	TGTGCCAGCAGCGTAGCAGGGATTGGCGCCGGGGAGCTGTTTTTT	CASSVAGIGAGELFF
TRBV29-1	NA	TRBD2	TRBJ2-5	TGCAGCGGGACGGTATCGGGAGGAGAGACCCAGTACTTC	CSGTVSGGETQYF
TRBV19	NA	TRBD2	TRBJ2-1	TGTGCCAGTAGTCAACTAGCGGGGGGGCCCAATGAGCAGTTCTTC	CASSQLAGGPNEQFF
TRBV9	NA	NA	TRBJ2-7	TGTGCCAGCTCGACGGGGAGCTCCTACGAGCAGTACTTC	CASSTGSSYEQYF
TRBV9	NA	TRBD1	TRBJ2-7	TGTGCCAGCAGCGCGGGACAGACCTACGAGCAGTACTTC	CASSAGQTYEQYF
TRBV11-2	NA	NA	TRBJ2-2	TGTGCCAGCAGCTTAGGTGCACGGAACACCGGGGAGCTGTTTTTT	CASSLGARNTGELFF
TRBV5-4	NA	NA	TRBJ1-6	TGTGCCAGCAGCTTGGGGGGGGGCTCCTATAATTCACCCCTCCACTTT	CASSLGGGSYNSPLHF
TRBV7-9	NA	NA	TRBJ2-2	TGTGCCAGCAGCCCACCTGGTTCAGGGGCCGGGGAGCTGTTTTTT	CASSPPGSGAGELFF
TRBV11-2	NA	NA	TRBJ2-1	TGTGCCAGCCTGGAGTGGGGAACTGGGTCCTACAATGAGCAGTTCTTC	CASLEWGTGSYNEQFF
TRBV19	NA	NA	TRBJ1-3	TGTGCCAGTAGTACTTATTTCGGCAGAAGCTTAAACACCATATATTTT	CASSTYFGRSLNTIYF
TRBV19	NA	TRBD1	TRBJ2-3	TGTGCCAGTAGTAACTCTAGACAGGGTAGGGGCACAGATACGCAGTATTTT	CASSNSRQGRGTDTQYF
TRBV15	once	NA	TRBJ1-1	TGTGCCACCAGCAGGAACCGACAGATGAACACTGAAGCTTTCTTT	CATSRNRQMNTEAFF